Below, one TCR beta chain is given with its context. TCRdb keeps only in-frame clones here, not all; method: immunoSEQ multiplex PCR. This sample carries 180,000 or so clones, just under 85% of them seen once, and the ten largest clones take 7.7%. The data stem from a study of blood T cell repertoires in COVID-19. The material sequenced was peripheral blood. The clonotype comes from a man aged 35 to 55 who had recovered from COVID-19.

The CDR3 region is CASSDGPGQGPYGYTF. CDR3 nucleotide sequence: TGTGCCAGCAGCGATGGGCCGGGACAGGGGCCCTATGGCTACACCTTC. The genes are TRBV9 and TRBJ1-2; 10 bases align to TRBD1. The trim removed 3 bases at V and 4 bases at J, leaving 9 bases unmatched. The CDR3 covers 16 residues. Germline assignment: CDR1 SGDLS and CDR2 YYNGEE.